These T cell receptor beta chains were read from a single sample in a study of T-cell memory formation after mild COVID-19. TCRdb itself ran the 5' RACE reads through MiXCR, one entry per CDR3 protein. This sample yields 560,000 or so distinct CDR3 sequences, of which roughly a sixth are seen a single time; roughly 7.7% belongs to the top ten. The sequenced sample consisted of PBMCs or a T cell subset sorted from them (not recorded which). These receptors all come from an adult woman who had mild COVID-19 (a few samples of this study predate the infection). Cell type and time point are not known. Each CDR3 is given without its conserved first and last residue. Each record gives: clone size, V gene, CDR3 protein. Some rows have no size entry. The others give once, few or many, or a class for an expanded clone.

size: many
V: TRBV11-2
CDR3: ASSLESKNIQY

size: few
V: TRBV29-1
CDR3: SDRDRENYGYT

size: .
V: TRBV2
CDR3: ASSALSGVNTGELF

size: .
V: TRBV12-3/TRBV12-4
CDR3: ASSMGQPDSYEQY

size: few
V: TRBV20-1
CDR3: SARPWGASQPQH

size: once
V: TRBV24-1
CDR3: ATSDPGQGAGNEKLF

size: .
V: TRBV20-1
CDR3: SASTRLAGGWAQY

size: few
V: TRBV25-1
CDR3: ASSEFSGHNEQF

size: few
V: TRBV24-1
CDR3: ATSETDRGANEQF

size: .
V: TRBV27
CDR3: ASKVAGVTGELF

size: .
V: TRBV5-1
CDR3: ASSIGQENTEAF

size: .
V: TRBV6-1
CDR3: ASSEGRGQPHH

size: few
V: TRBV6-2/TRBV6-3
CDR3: ASSYADRYIYT

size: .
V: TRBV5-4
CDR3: AGGSNTGELF

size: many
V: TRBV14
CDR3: ASSQVSPGPYNEQF

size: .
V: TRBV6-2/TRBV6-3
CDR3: ASSYPTGTSGEAYEQY

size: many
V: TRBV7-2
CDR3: ASSLAGTGSAQY

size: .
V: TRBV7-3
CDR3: ASSLIGVVPYNEQF

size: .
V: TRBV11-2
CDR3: ATRGSARIYEQY

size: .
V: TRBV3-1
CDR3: ASSLPPRTGLSSYNEQF

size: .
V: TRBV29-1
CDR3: SVGWRTGPQETQY

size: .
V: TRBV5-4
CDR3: ASRTGGGGYT

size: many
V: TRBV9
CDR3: ASSVGGGGNNEQF

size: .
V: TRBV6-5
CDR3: ASSYSMVAGEWISYEQY

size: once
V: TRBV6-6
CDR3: ASSQQTGTMEKLF

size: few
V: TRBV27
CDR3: ASSLTTLADNEQF

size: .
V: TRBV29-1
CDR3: SVDDPAGVGETQY

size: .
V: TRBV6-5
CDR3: ASSYAGGVAGELF

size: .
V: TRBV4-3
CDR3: ASSQGGAWGNTIY

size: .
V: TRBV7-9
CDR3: ASSSTGVGGQPQH

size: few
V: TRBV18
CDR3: ASSLTTQTSGGYT

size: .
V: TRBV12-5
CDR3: ASGSYDSNQPQH

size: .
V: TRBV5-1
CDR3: ASSLLAGGGHNEQF

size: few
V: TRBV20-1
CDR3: SATDRGNQPQH

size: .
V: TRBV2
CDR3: ASSGAGNNQPQH

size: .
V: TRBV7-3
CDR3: ASSSTRRGQETQY

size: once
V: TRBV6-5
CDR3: ASSLAGGGDYEQY

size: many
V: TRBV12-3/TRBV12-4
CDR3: ASTPGHSKTNIQY

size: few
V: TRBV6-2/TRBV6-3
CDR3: ASTRRTRRGLDTEAF

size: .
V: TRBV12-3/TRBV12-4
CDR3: ASSLQSKYEQY

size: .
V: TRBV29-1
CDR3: SVQDEQF

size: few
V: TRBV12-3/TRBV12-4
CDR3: ASSVGPSTDTQY

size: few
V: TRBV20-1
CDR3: SARDRDVYYGYT

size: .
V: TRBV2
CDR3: ASSGRRGGPVNEQF

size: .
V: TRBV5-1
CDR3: ASSSHLPQINSRGGYNEQF

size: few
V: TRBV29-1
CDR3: SGNTGGGTGELF

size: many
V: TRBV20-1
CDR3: SASRPYSGNTIY

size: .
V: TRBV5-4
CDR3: ASSLGWDQPQH

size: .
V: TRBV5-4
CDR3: ASSERLAATGEQY

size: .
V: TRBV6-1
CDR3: ASSEGHSNTEAF

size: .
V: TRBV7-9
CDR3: ASSSPGTAYEQY

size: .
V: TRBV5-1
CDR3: ASSSYRTGEAF

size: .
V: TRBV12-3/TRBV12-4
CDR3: ASSILTPNTEAF

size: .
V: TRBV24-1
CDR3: ATSDFGLAGVSTDTQY